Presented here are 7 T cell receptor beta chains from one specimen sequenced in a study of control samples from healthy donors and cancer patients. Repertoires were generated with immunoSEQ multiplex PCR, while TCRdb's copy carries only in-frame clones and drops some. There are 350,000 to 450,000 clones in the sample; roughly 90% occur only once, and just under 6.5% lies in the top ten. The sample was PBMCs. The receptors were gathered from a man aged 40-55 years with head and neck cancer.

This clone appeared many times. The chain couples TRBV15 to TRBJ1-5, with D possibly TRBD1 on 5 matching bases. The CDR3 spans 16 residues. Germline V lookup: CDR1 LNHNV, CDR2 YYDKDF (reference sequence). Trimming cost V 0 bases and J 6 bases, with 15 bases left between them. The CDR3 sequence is CATSRDQWGRGQPQHF. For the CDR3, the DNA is TGTGCCACCAGCAGAGATCAATGGGGCCGGGGTCAGCCCCAGCATTTT.

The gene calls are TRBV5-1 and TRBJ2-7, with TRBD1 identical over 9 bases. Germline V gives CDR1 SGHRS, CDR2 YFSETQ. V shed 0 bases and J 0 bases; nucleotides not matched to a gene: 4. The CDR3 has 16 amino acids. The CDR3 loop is CASSLEGQGISYEQYF. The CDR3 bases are TGCGCCAGCAGCTTGGAAGGACAGGGGATCTCCTACGAGCAGTACTTC.

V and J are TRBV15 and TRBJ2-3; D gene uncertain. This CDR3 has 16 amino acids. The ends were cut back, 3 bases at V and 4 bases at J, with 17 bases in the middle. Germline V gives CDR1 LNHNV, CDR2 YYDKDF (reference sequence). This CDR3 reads CATSSRSSVLADTQYF. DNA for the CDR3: TGTGCCACCAGCAGTCGGTCCAGTGTCCTTGCAGATACGCAGTATTTT. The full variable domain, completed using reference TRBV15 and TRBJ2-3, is DAMVIQNPRYQVTQFGKPVTLSCSQTLNHNVMYWYQQKSSQAPKLLFHYYDKDFNNEADTPDNFQSRRPNTSFCFLDIRSPGLGDTAMYLCATSSRSSVLADTQYFGPGTRLTVL.

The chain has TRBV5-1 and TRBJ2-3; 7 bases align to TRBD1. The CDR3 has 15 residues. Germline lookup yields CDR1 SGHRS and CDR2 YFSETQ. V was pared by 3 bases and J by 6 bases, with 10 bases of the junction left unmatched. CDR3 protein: CASSSGQTPADTQYF. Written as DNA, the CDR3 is TGCGCCAGCAGCTCGGGACAGACCCCGGCGGATACGCAGTATTTT.

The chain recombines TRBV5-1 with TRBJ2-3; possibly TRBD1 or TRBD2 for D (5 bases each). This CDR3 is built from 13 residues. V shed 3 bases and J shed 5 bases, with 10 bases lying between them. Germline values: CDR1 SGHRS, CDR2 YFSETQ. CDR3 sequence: CASSWGTEDTQYF. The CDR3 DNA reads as TGCGCCAGCAGCTGGGGGACGGAAGATACGCAGTATTTT.

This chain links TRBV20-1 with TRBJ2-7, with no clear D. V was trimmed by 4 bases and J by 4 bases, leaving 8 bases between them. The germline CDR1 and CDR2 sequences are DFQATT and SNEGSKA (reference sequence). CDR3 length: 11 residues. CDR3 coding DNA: TGCAGTGCTAAGAACAATTACGAGCAGTACTTC. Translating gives CSAKNNYEQYF.

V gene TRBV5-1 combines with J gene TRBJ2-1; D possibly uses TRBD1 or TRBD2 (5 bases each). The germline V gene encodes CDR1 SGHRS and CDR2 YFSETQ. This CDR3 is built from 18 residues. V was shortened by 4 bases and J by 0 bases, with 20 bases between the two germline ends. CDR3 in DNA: TGCGCCAGCAGCATCGGGGACCTAGCCGAAAGCTCCTACAATGAGCAGTTCTTC. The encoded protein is CASSIGDLAESSYNEQFF.